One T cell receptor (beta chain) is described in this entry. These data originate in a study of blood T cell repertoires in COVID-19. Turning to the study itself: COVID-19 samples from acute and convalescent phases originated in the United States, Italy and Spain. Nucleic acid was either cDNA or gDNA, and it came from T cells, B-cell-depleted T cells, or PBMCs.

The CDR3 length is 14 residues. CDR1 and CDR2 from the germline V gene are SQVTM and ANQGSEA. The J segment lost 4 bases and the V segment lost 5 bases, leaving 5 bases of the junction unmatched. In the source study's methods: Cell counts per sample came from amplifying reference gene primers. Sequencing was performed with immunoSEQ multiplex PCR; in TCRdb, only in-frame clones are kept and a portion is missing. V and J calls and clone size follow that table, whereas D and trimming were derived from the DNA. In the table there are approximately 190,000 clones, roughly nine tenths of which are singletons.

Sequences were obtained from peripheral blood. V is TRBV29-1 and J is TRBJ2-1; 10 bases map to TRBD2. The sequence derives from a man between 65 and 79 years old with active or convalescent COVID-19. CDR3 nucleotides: TGCAGCGTTAGCGGGGGGGCGGTGTACAATGAGCAGTTCTTC. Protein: CSVSGGAVYNEQFF.